This TCR beta chain was recorded in a study of early T cells in non-severe SARS-CoV-2 infection. Unique molecular identifier tags were affixed to discrete cDNA molecules. Via MiXCR, TCRdb re-called the 5' RACE reads, giving one row per CDR3 protein. The profile shows around 26,000 distinct CDR3 sequences, approximately 4.4% of them singletons. CDR3 length: 17 residues. The chain combines TRBV21-1 with TRBJ1-4; the D call TRBD1 from the table was never checked on the DNA. TRBV21-1 is a pseudogene segment. Sequenced material: whole blood. The clonotype was recovered from an adult who was a healthcare worker with PCR-confirmed SARS-CoV-2 infection or an uninfected control (not recorded which). CDR3 bases: TGTGCCAGCAGCAATCACAGGCGACGGGGAACTAATGAAAAACTGTTTTTT. It codes for CASSNHRRRGTNEKLFF.